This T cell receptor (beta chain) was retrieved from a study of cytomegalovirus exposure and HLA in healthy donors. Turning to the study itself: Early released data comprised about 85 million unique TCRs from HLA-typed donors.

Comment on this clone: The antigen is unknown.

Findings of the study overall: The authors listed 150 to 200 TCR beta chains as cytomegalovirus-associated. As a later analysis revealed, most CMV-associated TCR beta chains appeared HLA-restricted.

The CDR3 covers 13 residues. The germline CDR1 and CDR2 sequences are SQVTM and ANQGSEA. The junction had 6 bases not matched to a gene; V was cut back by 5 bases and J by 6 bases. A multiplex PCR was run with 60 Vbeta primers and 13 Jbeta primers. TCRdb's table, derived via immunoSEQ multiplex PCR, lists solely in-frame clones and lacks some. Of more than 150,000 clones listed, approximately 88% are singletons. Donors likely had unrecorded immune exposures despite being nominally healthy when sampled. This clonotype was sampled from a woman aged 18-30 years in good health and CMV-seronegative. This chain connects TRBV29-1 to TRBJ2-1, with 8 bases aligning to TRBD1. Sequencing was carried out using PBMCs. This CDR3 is CSVWTGFSNEQFF. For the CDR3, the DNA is TGCAGCGTTTGGACAGGGTTCTCCAATGAGCAGTTCTTC.